Below, 28 T cell receptor beta chains from the same sample are listed, as sequenced in a study of identifying expanded T cells in peripheral blood. Assay: immunoSEQ multiplex PCR; the TCRdb copy retains only in-frame clones and omits some. The sample shows some 100,000 clones, around nine tenths of them seen only once. The sequencing input was blood. The receptor source for this set is a person aged 18 to 70 in good health.

The chain has TRBV25-1 and TRBJ1-3; D might be TRBD1 (5 bases). Deletions cut 6 bases from V and 0 bases from J, with 15 bases between. CDR3 length equals 16 residues. CDR1 and CDR2 from the germline V gene are MGHDK and SYGVNS. As DNA, the CDR3 is TGTGCCAGCAGCGACCCAGGGACCCTCTCTGGAAACACCATATATTTT. Translating it yields CASSDPGTLSGNTIYF.

This chain joins TRBV4-3 and TRBJ2-2; 9 nucleotides agree with TRBD2. There are 15 residues in the CDR3. Germline V gives CDR1 LGHNA, CDR2 YSLEER. With 3 bases clipped from V and 3 bases from J, the junction kept 2 bases outside the gene matches. CDR3 loop: CASSHRTSDTGELFF. DNA of the CDR3: TGCGCCAGCAGCCACAGGACTAGCGACACCGGGGAGCTGTTTTTT.

The gene calls are TRBV10-3 and TRBJ1-1; no definite D call. V was pared by 3 bases and J by 5 bases, with 19 bases between. CDR1 and CDR2 (germline): ENHRY, SYGVKD. The CDR3 runs to 16 residues. The CDR3 sequence is CAISEPNHSPGTEAFF. CDR3 sequence (DNA): TGTGCCATCAGTGAACCTAACCACAGCCCTGGTACTGAAGCTTTCTTT.

The chain uses TRBV4-3 and TRBJ1-2; D not resolved. CDR3 length: 14 amino acids. Trimming pared 0 bases from V and 5 bases from J, leaving 10 bases between. Germline CDR1 LGHNA, CDR2 YSLEER. CDR3 coding DNA: TGCGCCAGCAGCCAAGATAAAACGATATATGGCTACACCTTC. It is translated as CASSQDKTIYGYTF.

The genes are TRBV2 and TRBJ2-1, with 8 nucleotides matching TRBD2. Germline V CDR1 and CDR2: SNHLY, FYNNEI. The CDR3 extends over 15 amino acids. With V trimmed by 11 bases and J by 3 bases, 12 bases remained unmatched. CDR3 in DNA: TGTGCCTCCCAAGGGGCCGGGACTAGCTACAATGAGCAGTTCTTC. Protein product: CASQGAGTSYNEQFF.

This sequence joins TRBV27 and TRBJ1-6; D is unresolved. The CDR3 extends over 14 amino acids. Germline V gene sequence: CDR1 MNHEY, CDR2 SMNVEV (reference sequence). V lost 0 bases, J lost 9 bases, and 9 bases lay in between. CDR3 sequence: CASSLSFHRSPLHF. CDR3 coding DNA: TGTGCCAGCAGTTTATCGTTTCATCGTTCACCCCTCCACTTT.

This chain uses TRBV5-1 with TRBJ2-5, with 9 positions matching TRBD2. This CDR3 spans 18 amino acids. The V segment lost 0 bases and the J segment 2 bases; nucleotides outside the gene matches: 11. Germline values: CDR1 SGHRS, CDR2 YFSETQ. In DNA form, the CDR3 reads TGCGCCAGCAGCTTGGCCGGTAAGGAGCGGGGGGAACAAGAGACCCAGTACTTC. It specifies CASSLAGKERGEQETQYF.

The V and J genes are TRBV30 and TRBJ1-1; D is ambiguous. This CDR3 region has 13 residues. The V end was cut by 0 bases, the J end by 3 bases, with 8 bases between. CDR1 and CDR2 from the germline V gene are GTSNPN and SVGIG (reference sequence). The CDR3 loop reads CAWSVRFHTEAFF. CDR3 DNA: TGTGCCTGGAGTGTGAGGTTCCACACTGAAGCTTTCTTT.

The CDR3: CASSHSTTGVRYNEQFF. CDR3 DNA sequence: TGCGCCAGCAGCCATAGTACGACAGGGGTGAGGTACAATGAGCAGTTCTTC. J is TRBJ2-1 and V is TRBV4-3; 8 bases line up with TRBD1. Trimming took 3 bases from V and 4 from J; bases not matched to a gene: 11. The germline V gene encodes CDR1 LGHNA and CDR2 YSLEER. The CDR3 runs 17 residues.

The chain has TRBV5-1 and TRBJ2-3; 7 positions agree with TRBD1. Losses at the gene ends were 2 bases for V and 1 base for J; bases not matched to a gene: 7. This CDR3 is 16 amino acids long. Germline CDR1 and CDR2: SGHRS and YFSETQ. CDR3 sequence: CASSFQNRGGTDTQYF. CDR3 sequence (DNA): TGCGCCAGCAGCTTCCAAAACAGGGGAGGCACAGATACGCAGTATTTT.

This clone was observed a handful of times. The CDR3 region has the DNA TGTGCCAGCAGGCCACCCGGCACGTGCTCCTATAATTCACCCCTCCACTTT. This gives the protein CASRPPGTCSYNSPLHF. J is TRBJ1-6 and V is TRBV11-3; D remains unclear. V lost 6 bases to trimming and J lost 0 bases, with 15 bases between them. Germline lookup yields CDR1 SGHNT and CDR2 YENEEA. The CDR3 runs 17 residues. Full variable domain (outside the CDR3, taken from reference TRBV11-3 and TRBJ1-6): EAGVVQSPRYKIIEKKQPVAFWCNPISGHNTLYWYLQNLGQGPELLIRYENEEAVDDSQLPKDRFSAERLKGVDSTLKIQPAELGDSAVYLCASRPPGTCSYNSPLHFGNGTRLTVT.

The rearrangement links TRBV15 to TRBJ2-3; D is possibly TRBD1 or TRBD2 (5 bases each). Germline V gene lookup returns CDR1 LNHNV and CDR2 YYDKDF (reference sequence). The V end lost 6 bases, the J end lost 1 base, and 14 bases lay between the germline ends. CDR3 size: 15 residues. The CDR3 DNA reads as TGTGCCACCAGTCCCGTGGGGGTAGGCACAGATACGCAGTATTTT. Encoded protein: CATSPVGVGTDTQYF.

This clone showed up just once. The chain joins TRBV10-2 to TRBJ2-2; 9 nucleotides agree with TRBD1. The trim removed 3 bases at V and 5 bases at J, leaving 10 bases unmatched. There are 17 residues in the CDR3. Germline CDR1 and CDR2: WSHSY and SAAADI. The CDR3 spells CASSDPHRGRRTGELFF. The CDR3 DNA follows: TGCGCCAGCAGTGACCCTCACAGGGGGCGAAGGACCGGGGAGCTGTTTTTT.

This chain links TRBV7-2 with TRBJ1-2; D is ambiguous. The V end lost 0 bases, the J end lost 4 bases, and 9 bases lay between the germline ends. The CDR3 is 14 amino acids. Germline CDR1 reads SGHTA; CDR2 reads FQGNSA. The CDR3 reads CASSLAYSSYGYTF. CDR3 nucleotide sequence: TGTGCCAGCAGCTTAGCCTACAGTAGCTATGGCTACACCTTC.

The V and J genes are TRBV6-5 and TRBJ2-3, with D unclear. Trimming cost V 4 bases and J 0 bases, with 5 bases left between them. Germline CDR1 MNHEY, CDR2 SVGAGI. This CDR3 region has 13 residues. CDR3 in DNA: TGTGCCAGCAGTTCGGACAGCACAGATACGCAGTATTTT. This codes for CASSSDSTDTQYF.

This clone has just one count. The V and J genes are TRBV6-5 and TRBJ2-7; 9 bases line up with TRBD1. The CDR3 spans 15 residues. Germline trimming cut 6 bases from V and 0 bases from J; bases unmatched to any gene: 6. Germline assignment: CDR1 MNHEY and CDR2 SVGAGI. The CDR3 is CASSAPGQGSYEQYF. CDR3 sequence (DNA): TGTGCCAGCAGCGCCCCGGGACAGGGCTCCTACGAGCAGTACTTC.

V and J are TRBV7-9 and TRBJ2-7; perhaps TRBD1 as D (8 bases). Germline loops: CDR1 SEHNR, CDR2 FQNEAQ (reference sequence). The CDR3 consists of 15 residues. V lost 1 base to trimming and J lost 3 bases, with 13 bases between them. The CDR3, as DNA: TGTGCCAGCAGCTTAGTCGGGGGGACAGGCTACGAGCAGTACTTC. Translated, it gives CASSLVGGTGYEQYF.

The chain combines TRBV4-1 with TRBJ2-1, with D perhaps TRBD2 (6 bases). Germline assignment: CDR1 MGHRA and CDR2 YSYEKL. The CDR3 extends over 13 amino acids. V was trimmed by 1 base and J by 10 bases, leaving 11 bases between them. CDR3 bases: TGCGCCAGCAGCCAAGTCCGGCGGGGAGAGCAGTTCTTC. The encoded protein is CASSQVRRGEQFF.

The rearrangement uses TRBV5-1 and TRBJ2-5, with TRBD2 identical over 9 bases. Germline values: CDR1 SGHRS, CDR2 YFSETQ. CDR3 length: 15 amino acids. The trim removed 1 base at V and 1 base at J, leaving 2 bases unmatched. The CDR3 region has the DNA TGCGCCAGCAGCTTGAGTAGCGGGGGCCAAGAGACCCAGTACTTC. Amino acid sequence: CASSLSSGGQETQYF.

This clone was seen a handful of times. J is TRBJ2-7 and V is TRBV7-8, with TRBD1 matching over 10 bases. CDR3 length equals 17 residues. V lost 3 bases to trimming and J lost 7 bases; unmatched junction nucleotides: 15. The V gene's germline CDR1 is SGHVS and CDR2 FQNEAQ. CDR3 bases: TGTGCCAGCAGCTTTGGGAGGCGGGACAGGGGCCGGGAGGAGCAGTACTTC. Protein product: CASSFGRRDRGREEQYF.

The chain uses TRBV5-4 and TRBJ2-5, with TRBD1 matching 7 bases. V shed 0 bases and J 4 bases; nucleotides not matched to a gene: 9. This CDR3 is 16 amino acids long. In germline, CDR1 is SGHNT, CDR2 YYREEE (reference sequence). The CDR3 DNA reads TGTGCCAGCAGCTTGGCCCAGGGGGATCTCGGAGAGACCCAGTACTTC. It encodes CASSLAQGDLGETQYF.

This clone has only a few counts. V usage is TRBV6-5 and J usage is TRBJ1-6; D ambiguous. The germline V gene has CDR1 MNHEY and CDR2 SVGAGI. Trimming left V 0 bases short and J 9 bases short, with 12 bases between. This CDR3 is 15 amino acids long. CDR3 sequence (DNA): TGTGCCAGCAGTTACTCTAGGAACCTGGGTTCACCCCTCCACTTT. Translated: CASSYSRNLGSPLHF.

This clone was observed a handful of times. The V gene is TRBV4-2, the J gene TRBJ2-3, with TRBD2 matching 8 bases. The CDR3 runs 16 residues. CDR1 is LGHNA, CDR2 YNFKEQ, per germline. Losses at the gene ends were 4 bases for V and 6 bases for J; bases not matched to a gene: 12. This chain's CDR3 is CASSRTIGGAPDTQYF. The CDR3 region has the DNA TGTGCCAGCAGCCGTACAATCGGGGGGGCCCCCGATACGCAGTATTTT.

The gene calls are TRBV27 and TRBJ1-2, with a possible D match to TRBD1 (5 bases). CDR1 is MNHEY and CDR2 is SMNVEV in the germline V gene (reference sequence). Trimming pared 5 bases from V and 8 bases from J, leaving 24 bases between. The CDR3 is 16 amino acids. CDR3 bases: TGTGCCAGCAGTCCCTTCGGGGCAGGGTCAGAAGGGGGCTACACCTTC. Amino acids: CASSPFGAGSEGGYTF.

The chain couples TRBV6-5 to TRBJ2-3, with 7 nucleotides matching TRBD2. Looked up from germline, CDR1 is MNHEY and CDR2 is SVGAGI. There are 15 residues in the CDR3. Trimming took 6 bases from V and 0 from J; bases not matched to a gene: 6. The CDR3 DNA reads TGTGCCAGCAGGAACAGCGGGGCTAGCACAGATACGCAGTATTTT. Translating gives CASRNSGASTDTQYF.

The chain links TRBV13 to TRBJ2-7; 9 nucleotides align to TRBD2. CDR1 is PRHDT, CDR2 FYEKMQ, per germline (reference sequence). The junction had 3 bases not matched to a gene; V was cut back by 1 base and J by 2 bases. The CDR3 is 15 residues long. CDR3 nucleotides: TGTGCCAGCAGCTTAGTCGGCGGGGGGGCCTACGAGCAGTACTTC. Protein: CASSLVGGGAYEQYF.

CDR3 DNA: TGCGCCAGCAGCCAACTAATAGGGACTAGCGGGGGGCCCGGGGAGCTGTTTTTT. The encoded protein is CASSQLIGTSGGPGELFF. The chain recombines TRBV4-3 with TRBJ2-2; TRBD2 matches 15 bases. V gave up 2 bases and J gave up 6 bases; unmatched junction bases: 7. The CDR3 has 18 amino acids. Germline CDR1 and CDR2: LGHNA and YSLEER.

V gene TRBV27 combines with J gene TRBJ1-1; D might be TRBD1 (5 bases). The CDR3 runs to 14 residues. The V gene's germline CDR1 is MNHEY and CDR2 SMNVEV (reference sequence). V was shortened by 3 bases and J by 4 bases, with 12 bases between the two germline ends. CDR3 sequence: CASSFDRGGTEAFF. The CDR3, as DNA: TGTGCCAGCAGTTTTGACCGTGGGGGCACTGAAGCTTTCTTT.